This TCR beta chain is drawn from a study of T cells in Graves' hyperthyroidism and ophthalmopathy. TCR beta CDR3 region amplification was performed from RNA transcripts. The TCR CDR3 first-round RT-PCR relied on the HTBI primer set. Each CDR3 protein is one row after TCRdb ran MiXCR on the multiplex PCR reads. The data show approximately 400,000 distinct CDR3 sequences, approximately 15% seen once. This clonotype was found many times. This CDR3 contains 15 residues. Germline CDR1 is DFQATT and CDR2 is SNEGSKA (reference sequence). V was pared by 0 bases and J by 6 bases, with 10 bases of the junction left unmatched.

The chain recombines TRBV20-1 with TRBJ2-7; 8 nucleotides line up with TRBD1. The sample consisted of blood. The source of this sequence is a woman younger than 35 with Graves' hyperthyroidism that later progressed to Graves' ophthalmopathy. The CDR3 DNA sequence: TGCAGTGCTAGAGAGGGGACGACAGGGGCCTCCGAGCAGTACTTC. It translates to CSAREGTTGASEQYF.